Sequencing of this T cell receptor beta chain was carried out in a study of cytomegalovirus exposure and HLA in healthy donors. Findings of the study overall: Previously analyzed data showed that most TCR beta V segments were productive at a frequency of about 90% or about 30%. High specificity and sensitivity for cytomegalovirus status were reported for the classifier.

About this clone itself: Its target is unknown.

The study ran its PCR with 60 Vbeta and 13 Jbeta primers. TCRdb's table, derived via immunoSEQ multiplex PCR, lists solely in-frame clones and lacks some. The data hold around 150,000 clones, with roughly 63% observed a single time. Sequencing used PBMCs. This clonotype was sampled from a woman aged 55-75 years in good health and CMV-seropositive.

The CDR3 bases are TGTGCCAGCAGAGTAGTTGTGGACACCGGGGAGCTGTTTTTT. This sequence encodes CASRVVVDTGELFF. This chain links TRBV7-2 with TRBJ2-2, with D unresolved. V dropped 6 bases and J dropped 3 bases, with 11 bases sitting between them. This CDR3 is 14 amino acids long. The germline gives CDR1 SGHTA, CDR2 FQGNSA.